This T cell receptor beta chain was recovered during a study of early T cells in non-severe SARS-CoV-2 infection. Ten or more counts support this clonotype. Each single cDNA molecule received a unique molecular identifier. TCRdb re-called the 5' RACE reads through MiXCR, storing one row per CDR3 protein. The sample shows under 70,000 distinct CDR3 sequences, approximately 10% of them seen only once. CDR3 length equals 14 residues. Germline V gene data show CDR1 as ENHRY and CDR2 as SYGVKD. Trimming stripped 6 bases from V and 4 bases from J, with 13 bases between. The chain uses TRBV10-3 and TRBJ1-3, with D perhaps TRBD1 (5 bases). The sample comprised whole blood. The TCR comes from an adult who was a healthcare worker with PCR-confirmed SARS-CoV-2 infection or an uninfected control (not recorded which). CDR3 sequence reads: CAIRDTSSGNTIYF. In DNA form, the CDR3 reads TGTGCCATCAGGGACACCTCTTCCGGAAACACCATATATTTT.